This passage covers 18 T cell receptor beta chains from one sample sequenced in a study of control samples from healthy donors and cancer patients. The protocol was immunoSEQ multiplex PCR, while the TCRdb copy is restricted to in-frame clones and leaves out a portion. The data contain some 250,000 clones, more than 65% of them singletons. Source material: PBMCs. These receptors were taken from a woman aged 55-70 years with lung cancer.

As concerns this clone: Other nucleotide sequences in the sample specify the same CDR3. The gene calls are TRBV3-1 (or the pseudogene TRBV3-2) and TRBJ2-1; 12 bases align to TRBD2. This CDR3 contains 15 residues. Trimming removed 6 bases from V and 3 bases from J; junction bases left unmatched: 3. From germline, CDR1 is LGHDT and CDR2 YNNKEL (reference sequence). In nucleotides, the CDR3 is TGTGCCAGCAGTCCGACTAGCGGGAGCTACAATGAGCAGTTCTTC. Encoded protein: CASSPTSGSYNEQFF.

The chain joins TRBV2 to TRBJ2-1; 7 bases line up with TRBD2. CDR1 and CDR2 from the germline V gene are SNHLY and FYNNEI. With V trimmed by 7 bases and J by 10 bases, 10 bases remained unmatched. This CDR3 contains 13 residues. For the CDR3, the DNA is TGTGCCAGCACCCGGCTAGCGGATGGGGAGCAGTTCTTC. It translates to CASTRLADGEQFF.

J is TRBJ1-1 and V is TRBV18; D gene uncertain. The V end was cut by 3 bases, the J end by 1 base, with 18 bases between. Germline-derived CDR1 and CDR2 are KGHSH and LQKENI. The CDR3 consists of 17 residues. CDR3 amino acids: CASSPYISGEPNTEAFF. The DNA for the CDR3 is TGTGCCAGCTCACCGTATATTAGTGGGGAACCGAACACTGAAGCTTTCTTT.

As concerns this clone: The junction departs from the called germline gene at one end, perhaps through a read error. This chain's CDR3 is CASSLTASGGEQDF. The CDR3 nucleotides are TGTGCCAGCAGCTTAACCGCTAGCGGGGGGGAACAGGACTTC. V gene TRBV7-6 combines with J gene TRBJ2-7, with 12 bases identical to TRBD2. This CDR3 is built from 14 residues. Germline-derived CDR1 and CDR2 are SGHVS and FNYEAQ.

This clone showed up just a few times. The CDR3: CASSLGGRVSTEAFF. CDR3 coding DNA: TGTGCCAGCAGTTTGGGGGGGCGGGTCAGCACTGAAGCTTTCTTT. The chain uses TRBV28 and TRBJ1-1; D might be TRBD1 (6 bases). V shed 3 bases and J shed 4 bases, with 15 bases lying between them. This CDR3 spans 15 amino acids. Germline assignment: CDR1 MDHEN and CDR2 SYDVKM.

The CDR3 DNA is TGTGCCAGCAGTGACTGGACTGAAGCTTTCTTT. This sequence encodes CASSDWTEAFF. J is TRBJ1-1 and V is TRBV12-3 or TRBV12-4, with D unresolved. The CDR3 consists of 11 residues. Trimming left V 5 bases short and J 5 bases short, with 6 bases between.

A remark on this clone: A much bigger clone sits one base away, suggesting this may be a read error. CDR3: CATSSDRGPYEQYF. CDR3 bases: TGTGCCACCAGCAGTGACAGGGGCCCCTACGAGCAGTACTTC. The chain couples TRBV15 to TRBJ2-7; 8 bases are shared with TRBD1. The CDR3 is 14 residues long. Unmatched junction bases numbered 3, after V lost 3 bases and J lost 2 bases. Germline CDR1 is LNHNV and CDR2 is YYDKDF (reference sequence). Together with reference TRBV15 and TRBJ2-7, the CDR3 gives the full variable domain: DAMVIQNPRYQVTQFGKPVTLSCSQTLNHNVMYWYQQKSSQAPKLLFHYYDKDFNNEADTPDNFQSRRPNTSFCFLDIRSPGLGDTAMYLCATSSDRGPYEQYFGPGTRLTVT.

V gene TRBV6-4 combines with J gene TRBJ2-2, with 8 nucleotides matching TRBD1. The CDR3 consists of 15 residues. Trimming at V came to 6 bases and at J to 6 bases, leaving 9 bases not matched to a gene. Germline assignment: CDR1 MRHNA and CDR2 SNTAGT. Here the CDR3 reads CASSLNGQGAGELFF. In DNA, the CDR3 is TGTGCCAGCAGCTTAAATGGACAGGGAGCCGGGGAGCTGTTTTTT.

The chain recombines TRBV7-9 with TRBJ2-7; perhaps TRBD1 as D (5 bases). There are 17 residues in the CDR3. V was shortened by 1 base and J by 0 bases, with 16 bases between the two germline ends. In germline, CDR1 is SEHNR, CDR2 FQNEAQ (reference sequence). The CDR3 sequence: CASSLEMLGRFSYEQYF. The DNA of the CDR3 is TGTGCCAGCAGCTTAGAGATGCTGGGGCGCTTCTCCTACGAGCAGTACTTC.

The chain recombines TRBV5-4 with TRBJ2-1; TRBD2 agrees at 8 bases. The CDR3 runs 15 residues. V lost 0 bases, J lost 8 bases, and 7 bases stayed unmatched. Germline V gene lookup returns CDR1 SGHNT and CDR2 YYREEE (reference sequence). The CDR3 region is CASSLVSGGSDEQFF. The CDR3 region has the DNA TGTGCCAGCAGCTTGGTATCGGGAGGGTCGGATGAGCAGTTCTTC.

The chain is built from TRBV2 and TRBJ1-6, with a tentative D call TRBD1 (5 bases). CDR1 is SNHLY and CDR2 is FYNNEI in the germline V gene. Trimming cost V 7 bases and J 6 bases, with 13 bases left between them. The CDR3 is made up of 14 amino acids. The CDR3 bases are TGTGCCAGCACCGGGACTCTAAGTAATTCACCCCTCCACTTT. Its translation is CASTGTLSNSPLHF.

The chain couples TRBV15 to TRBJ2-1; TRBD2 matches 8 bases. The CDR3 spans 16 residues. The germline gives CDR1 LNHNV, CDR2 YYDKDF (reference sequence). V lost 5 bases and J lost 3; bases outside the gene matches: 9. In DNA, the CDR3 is TGTGCCACCAGCGGCCCAGCGGGAGCGATCTACAATGAGCAGTTCTTC. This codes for CATSGPAGAIYNEQFF.

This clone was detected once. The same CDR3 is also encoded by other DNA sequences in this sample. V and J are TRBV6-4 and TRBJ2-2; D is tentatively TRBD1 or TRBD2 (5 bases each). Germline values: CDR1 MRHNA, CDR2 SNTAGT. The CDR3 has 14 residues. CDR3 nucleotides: TGTGCTAGCGCCTATTCCCAGGGATCCGGGGAGCTGTTTTTT. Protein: CASAYSQGSGELFF.

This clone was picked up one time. The CDR3 DNA sequence: TGCGCCAGCAGCTTAGACGGGTTTGGGCTACAAGAGACCCAGTACTTC. It specifies CASSLDGFGLQETQYF. V usage is TRBV5-1 and J usage is TRBJ2-5; the D is unclear. Germline V CDR1 and CDR2: SGHRS, YFSETQ. The CDR3 extends over 16 amino acids. Deletions cut 2 bases from V and 2 bases from J, with 16 bases between.

The CDR3 reads CASSRQGRDNEQFF. The CDR3 DNA reads TGTGCCAGCAGCCGTCAGGGGCGAGACAATGAGCAGTTCTTC. The chain combines TRBV2 with TRBJ2-1, with D tentatively TRBD1 (6 bases). CDR3 length equals 14 residues. Germline CDR1 reads SNHLY; CDR2 reads FYNNEI. Between the trimmed V and J ends, which lost 6 bases and 5 bases, there was a span of 14 bases. Looking up the rest from reference TRBV2 and TRBJ2-1 gives the full variable domain: EPEVTQTPSHQVTQMGQEVILRCVPISNHLYFYWYRQILGQKVEFLVSFYNNEISEKSEIFDDQFSVERPDGSNFTLKIRSTKLEDSAMYFCASSRQGRDNEQFFGPGTRLTVL.

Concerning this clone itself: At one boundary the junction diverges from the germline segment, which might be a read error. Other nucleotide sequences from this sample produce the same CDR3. The CDR3 DNA follows: TGCGCCAGCAGCCACCGGGGGGACAGGGGGTTCACCGGGGAGCTGTTTTTT. Translation: CASSHRGDRGFTGELFF. V and J are TRBV7-3 and TRBJ2-2, with TRBD1 matching 11 bases. Germline lookup yields CDR1 SGHTA and CDR2 FQGTGA. This CDR3 contains 17 residues.

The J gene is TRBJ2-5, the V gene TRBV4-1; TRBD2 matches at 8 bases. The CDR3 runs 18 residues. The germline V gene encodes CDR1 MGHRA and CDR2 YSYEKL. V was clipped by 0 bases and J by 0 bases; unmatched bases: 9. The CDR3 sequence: CASSQDQSGGAYQETQYF. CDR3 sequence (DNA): TGCGCCAGCAGCCAAGACCAAAGCGGGGGCGCCTACCAAGAGACCCAGTACTTC.

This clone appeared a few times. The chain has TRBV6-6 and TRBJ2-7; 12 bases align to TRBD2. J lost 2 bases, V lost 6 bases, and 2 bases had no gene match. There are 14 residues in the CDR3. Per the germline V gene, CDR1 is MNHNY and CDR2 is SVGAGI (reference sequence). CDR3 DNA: TGTGCCAGCAGAGGGACTAGCGGGCCCTACGAGCAGTACTTC. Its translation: CASRGTSGPYEQYF.